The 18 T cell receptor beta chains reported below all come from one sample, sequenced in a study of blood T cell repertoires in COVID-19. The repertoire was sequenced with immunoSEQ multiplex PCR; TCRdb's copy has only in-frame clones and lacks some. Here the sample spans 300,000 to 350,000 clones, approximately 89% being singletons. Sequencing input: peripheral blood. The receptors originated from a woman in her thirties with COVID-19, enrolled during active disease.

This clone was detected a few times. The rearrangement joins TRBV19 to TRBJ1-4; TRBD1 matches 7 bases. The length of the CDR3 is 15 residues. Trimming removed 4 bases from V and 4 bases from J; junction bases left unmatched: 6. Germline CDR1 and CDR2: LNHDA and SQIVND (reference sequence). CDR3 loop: CASSKGTGDNEKLFF. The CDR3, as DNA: TGTGCCAGTAGTAAGGGTACAGGGGATAATGAAAAACTGTTTTTT.

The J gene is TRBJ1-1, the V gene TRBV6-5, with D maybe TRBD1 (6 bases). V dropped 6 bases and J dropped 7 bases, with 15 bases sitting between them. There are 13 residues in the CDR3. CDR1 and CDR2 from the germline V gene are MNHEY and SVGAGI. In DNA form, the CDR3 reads TGTGCCAGCAGCTCCCGGCGGACAGATGAAGCTTTCTTT. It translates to CASSSRRTDEAFF.

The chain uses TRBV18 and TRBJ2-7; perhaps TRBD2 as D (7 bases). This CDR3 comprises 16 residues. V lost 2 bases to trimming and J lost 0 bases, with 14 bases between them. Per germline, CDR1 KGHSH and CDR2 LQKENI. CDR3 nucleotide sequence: TGTGCCAGCTCACCAGTTGGGGGGGGCGACTCCTACGAGCAGTACTTC. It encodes CASSPVGGGDSYEQYF.

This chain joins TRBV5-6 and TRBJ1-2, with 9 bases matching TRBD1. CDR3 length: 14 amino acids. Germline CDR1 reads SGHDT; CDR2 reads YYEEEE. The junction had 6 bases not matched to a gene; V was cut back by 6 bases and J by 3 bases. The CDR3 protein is CASKKDRGDYGYTF. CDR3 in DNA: TGTGCCAGCAAAAAGGACAGGGGCGACTATGGCTACACCTTC.

CDR3 in amino acids: CASSQGDRDNEKLFF. The CDR3 DNA reads as TGCGCCAGCAGCCAAGGTGACAGGGATAATGAAAAACTGTTTTTT. The gene calls are TRBV4-1 and TRBJ1-4; 7 nucleotides line up with TRBD1. CDR1 MGHRA and CDR2 YSYEKL come from the germline V gene. The ends lost 1 base at V and 4 bases at J; junction bases unmatched: 3. There are 15 residues in the CDR3.

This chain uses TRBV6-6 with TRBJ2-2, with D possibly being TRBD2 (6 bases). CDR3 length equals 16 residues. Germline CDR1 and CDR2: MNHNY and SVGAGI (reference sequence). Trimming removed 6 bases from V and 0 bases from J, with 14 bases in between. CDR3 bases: TGTGCCAGCAGATCCTCAGGCGGGACGAACACCGGGGAGCTGTTTTTT. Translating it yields CASRSSGGTNTGELFF.

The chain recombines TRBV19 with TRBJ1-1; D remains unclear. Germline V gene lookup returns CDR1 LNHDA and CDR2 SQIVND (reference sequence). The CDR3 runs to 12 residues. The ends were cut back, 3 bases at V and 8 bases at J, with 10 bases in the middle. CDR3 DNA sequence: TGTGCCAGTAGTATGGCCGGGTGGGAAGCTTTCTTT. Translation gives CASSMAGWEAFF.

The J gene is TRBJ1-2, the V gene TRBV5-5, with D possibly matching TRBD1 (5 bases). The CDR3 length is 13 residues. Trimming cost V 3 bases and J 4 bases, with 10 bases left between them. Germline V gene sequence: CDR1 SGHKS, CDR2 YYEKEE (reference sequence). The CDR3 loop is CASSWGDAYGYTF. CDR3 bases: TGTGCCAGCAGCTGGGGGGACGCCTATGGCTACACCTTC.

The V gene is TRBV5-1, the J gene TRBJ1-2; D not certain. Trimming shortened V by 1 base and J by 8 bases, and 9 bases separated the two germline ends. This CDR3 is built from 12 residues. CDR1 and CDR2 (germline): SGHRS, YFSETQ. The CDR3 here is CASSLYSRGYTF. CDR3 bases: TGCGCCAGCAGCTTGTACAGTCGCGGCTACACCTTC.

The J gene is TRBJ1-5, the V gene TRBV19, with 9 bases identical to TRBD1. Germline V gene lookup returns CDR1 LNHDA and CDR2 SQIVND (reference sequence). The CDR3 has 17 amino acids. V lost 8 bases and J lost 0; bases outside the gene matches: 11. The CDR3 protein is CASRPETGGISNQPQHF. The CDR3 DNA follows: TGTGCCAGTCGACCCGAAACAGGGGGCATTAGCAATCAGCCCCAGCATTTT.

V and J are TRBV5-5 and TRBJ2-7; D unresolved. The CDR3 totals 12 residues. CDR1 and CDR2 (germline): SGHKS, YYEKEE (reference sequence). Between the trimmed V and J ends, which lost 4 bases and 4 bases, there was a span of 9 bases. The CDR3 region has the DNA TGTGCCAGCAGCGTTCTAGGTTACGAGCAGTACTTC. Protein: CASSVLGYEQYF.

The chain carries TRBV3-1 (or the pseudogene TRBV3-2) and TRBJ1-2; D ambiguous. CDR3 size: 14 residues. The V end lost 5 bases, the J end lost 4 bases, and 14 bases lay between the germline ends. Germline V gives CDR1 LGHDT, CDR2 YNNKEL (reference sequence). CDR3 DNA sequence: TGTGCCAGCAGCAGAACAGCAGAACTCTATGGCTACACCTTC. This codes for CASSRTAELYGYTF.

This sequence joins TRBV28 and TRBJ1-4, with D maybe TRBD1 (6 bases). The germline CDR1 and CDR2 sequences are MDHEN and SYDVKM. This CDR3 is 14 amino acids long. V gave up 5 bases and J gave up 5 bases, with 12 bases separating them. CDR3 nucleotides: TGTGCCAGCAGTACCAGGGGAAACAATGAAAAACTGTTTTTT. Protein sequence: CASSTRGNNEKLFF.

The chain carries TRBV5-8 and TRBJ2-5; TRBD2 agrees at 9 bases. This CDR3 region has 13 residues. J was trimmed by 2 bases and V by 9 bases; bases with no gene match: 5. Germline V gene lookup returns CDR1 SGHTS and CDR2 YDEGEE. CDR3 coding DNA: TGTGCCACCGAGAGCGGGGGGCAAGAGACCCAGTACTTC. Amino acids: CATESGGQETQYF.

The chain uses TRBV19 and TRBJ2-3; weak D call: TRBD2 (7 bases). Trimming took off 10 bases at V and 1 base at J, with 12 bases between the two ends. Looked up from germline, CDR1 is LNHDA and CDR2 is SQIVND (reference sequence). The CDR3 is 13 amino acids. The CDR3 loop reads CAIGGARTDTQYF. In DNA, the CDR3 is TGTGCCATAGGGGGGGCCCGCACAGATACGCAGTATTTT.

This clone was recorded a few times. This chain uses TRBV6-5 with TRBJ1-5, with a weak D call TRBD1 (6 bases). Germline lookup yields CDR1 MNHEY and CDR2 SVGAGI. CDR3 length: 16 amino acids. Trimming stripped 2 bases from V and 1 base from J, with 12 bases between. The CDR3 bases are TGTGCCAGCAGTTACGGGGGCCTGGGGAGCAATCAGCCCCAGCATTTT. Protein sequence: CASSYGGLGSNQPQHF.

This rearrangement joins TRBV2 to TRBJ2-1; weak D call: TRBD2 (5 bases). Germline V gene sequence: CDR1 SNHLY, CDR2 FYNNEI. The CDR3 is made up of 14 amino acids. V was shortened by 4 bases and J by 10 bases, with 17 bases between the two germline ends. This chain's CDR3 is CASSGSSSAGEQFF. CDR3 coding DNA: TGTGCCAGCAGTGGTTCCTCGTCGGCGGGCGAGCAGTTCTTC.

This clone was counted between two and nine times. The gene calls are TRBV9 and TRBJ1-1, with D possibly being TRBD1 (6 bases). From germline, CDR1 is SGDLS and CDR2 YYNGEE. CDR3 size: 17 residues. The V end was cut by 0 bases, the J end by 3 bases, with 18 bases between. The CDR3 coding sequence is TGTGCCAGCAGCGTAGCTGGGGAAGACAGGTGGGACACTGAAGCTTTCTTT. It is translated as CASSVAGEDRWDTEAFF. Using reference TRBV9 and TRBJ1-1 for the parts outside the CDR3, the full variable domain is DSGVTQTPKHLITATGQRVTLRCSPRSGDLSVYWYQQSLDQGLQFLIQYYNGEERAKGNILERFSAQQFPDLHSELNLSSLELGDSALYFCASSVAGEDRWDTEAFFGQGTRLTVV.